This TCR beta chain derives from a study of blood T cells in healthy people across ages (dated by TCRdb to between 2014 and 2017). A note on the overall study: Template switching captured roughly one uniquely barcoded TCR beta cDNA molecule per two T cells in model experiments. To track age-related changes in TCR beta repertoire diversity, the study relied on deep sequencing normalized with unique cDNA molecular identifiers. The donors were split into four age groups: young (average 16 years), middle-aged (39), aged (about 56) and long-lived (roughly 88). To avoid experimental bias, donors of different ages were distributed randomly across sequencing lanes. Two additional independent replicas of 1 million unique cDNA reads from the same blood draw were analyzed for two donors (one aged 18 to 30 and one aged 80 or older). Broader findings and caveats from the paper: As age increased, observed TCR beta diversity per million T cells dropped in a roughly linear way, and a significant reduction was already evident by age about 36. Estimates of total diversity based on one million sequenced T cells were regarded as lower bounds and as underestimates. Bulk unsorted PBMC profiling prevented conclusive comparison of naive and antigen-experienced compartments. Because donor CMV infection status was unknown, age-related changes in expanded clonotypes were potentially confounded. Compared with the aged group, the long-lived group had more naive CD4+ T cells, fewer expanded clones and increased TCR diversity, a pattern suggesting age selection. There was a strong correlation between observed TCR beta diversity and the percentage of naive T cells measured by flow cytometry.

Trimming removed 1 base from V and 2 bases from J, leaving 10 bases between the germline ends. The CDR3 runs 15 amino acids, cysteine and phenylalanine included. Only the CDR3 portion is preserved as DNA: 45 bases, with reading frame beginning at the first base. CDR1 is given as SGDLS and CDR2 as YYNGEE, both from the germline V gene. To prepare the library, 5' RACE was applied. TCRdb records Illumina HiSeq 2500 as the sequencer. A second PCR of roughly 6 to 12 cycles was performed with a sample-barcoded 5' primer and a J-beta primer mix. A unique molecular identifier was introduced onto each TCR beta cDNA molecule by a template-switch 5' adaptor carrying 12 random nucleotides. Each sample yielded at least 2.5 million CDR3-containing paired-end reads. First-strand cDNA was synthesized from all RNA with the Mint cDNA synthesis kit, primed by a TRBC-specific oligonucleotide. After uracil-DNA glycosylase treatment, a first 18-cycle PCR used universal primers M1SS and BC2_uni_R on all cDNA. Concerning the study's data processing: For normalization, 1 million high-quality reads, each with a distinct molecular identifier, were randomly selected from each sample. Reads with shared molecular identifiers were discarded instead of being binned into consensus sequences. MiTCR, set to a Q25 quality threshold and the strictest error-elimination algorithm, was used for CDR3 identification, clonotype clustering and error correction. Lower-bound total TCR beta diversity was estimated with a nonparametric unseen species model using Euler transformation. Starting from the raw public reads, TCRdb applied fastp trimming at Q25, assembled clones with MiXCR and retained in-frame beta chains. Rows are unified per CDR3 protein, each entry keeping the most common DNA and genes. The authors' filters were not applied to this entry. In all, the sample holds over a million distinct CDR3 sequences, and around 43% of those were seen once. The top ten clones comprise under 20% of the sample.

The donors were a few dozen Caucasian individuals from Russia, aged roughly 6 to 100 years, who were systemically healthy. Each donor gave about 9.8 milliliters of peripheral blood, drawn into EDTA-treated Vacutainer tubes. Ficoll-Paque density-gradient centrifugation was used to isolate PBMCs, with at least 6.5 million per sample. Total RNA was extracted from PBMCs with Trizol reagent, with at least 6 micrograms obtained per sample. Naive CD45RAhigh/CD27high T cell percentages were measured by flow cytometry on a PBMC aliquot from every donor. Of note for this clonotype: Its antigen has not been determined. No base-level quality is on record; no much larger clone is a single base apart.

The V gene is TRBV9 and the J gene is TRBJ2-1, with TRBD2 tentatively as D gene (5 bases match). This sequence originates from a woman in her fifties or sixties in good health. The sample comprised blood. The CDR3 region has the sequence CASSVHSAPYNEQFF. The bases read TGTGCCAGCAGCGTACATAGCGCACCCTACAATGAGCAGTTCTTC.